The 20 T cell receptor beta chains below come from one sample, sequenced in a study of T cells in Graves' hyperthyroidism and ophthalmopathy. TCR beta CDR3 sequences were amplified from RNA transcripts. During a first-round RT-PCR of the TCR CDR3, the HTBI primer set was used. MiXCR, applied by TCRdb to the multiplex PCR reads, yields one record per CDR3 protein. The sample lists more than 75,000 distinct CDR3 sequences, around 52% occurring once. The specimen sequenced was blood. These receptors were collected from a woman aged 40 to 50 with Graves' hyperthyroidism.

As for this clonotype: Likely a read error: the CDR3 ends without its conserved phenylalanine or tryptophan. The chain carries TRBV6-5 and TRBJ2-7, with 13 positions matching TRBD2. The CDR3 is made up of 16 amino acids. CDR1 is MNHEY, CDR2 SVGAGI, per germline. The ends lost 2 bases at V and 6 bases at J; junction bases unmatched: 7. The CDR3 region is CASSYRLAGGYCEQYY. DNA for the CDR3: TGTGCCAGCAGTTACAGACTAGCGGGAGGTTACTGCGAGCAGTACTAC.

V and J are TRBV5-1 and TRBJ2-7; D gene unclear. The CDR3 extends over 14 amino acids. Trimming shortened V by 4 bases and J by 4 bases, and 15 bases separated the two germline ends. Germline V gene lookup returns CDR1 SGHRS and CDR2 YFSETQ. DNA of the CDR3: TGCGCCAGCAGCCGCGTCCCGGACGGATACGAGCAGTACTTC. The encoded protein is CASSRVPDGYEQYF.

A word on this clonotype: The CDR3 end shows no conserved phenylalanine or tryptophan, and so a read error is likely. The V call is TRBV29-1, the J call TRBJ2-2; 7 nucleotides line up with TRBD1. The CDR3 consists of 12 residues. Per germline, CDR1 SQVTM and CDR2 ANQGSEA. The V and J ends lost 8 bases and 6 bases, in that order; junction bases with no gene match: 6. The CDR3 DNA is TGCAGCTTTACAGGGGTGCCCGGGGAGCTGTTTATT. This translates into CSFTGVPGELFI.

The table lists this clonotype with many counts. CDR3: CASSDRQGSHEAFF. CDR3 nucleotides: TGCGCCAGCAGCGACCGACAGGGATCCCATGAAGCTTTCTTT. The rearrangement links TRBV5-1 to TRBJ1-1, with TRBD1 matching 7 bases. The trim removed 4 bases at V and 7 bases at J, leaving 10 bases unmatched. Germline V gene sequence: CDR1 SGHRS, CDR2 YFSETQ. The CDR3 is 14 amino acids.

This chain uses TRBV7-8 with TRBJ2-5, with 7 bases matching TRBD1. Germline V gene data show CDR1 as SGHVS and CDR2 as FQNEAQ. This CDR3 is 16 amino acids long. V lost 5 bases to trimming and J lost 2 bases; unmatched junction nucleotides: 11. CDR3 sequence reads: CASSRLTGDSQETQYF. The CDR3, as DNA: TGTGCCAGCAGCCGACTTACAGGGGACAGTCAAGAGACCCAGTACTTC.

The chain couples TRBV14 to TRBJ1-1; no firm D call. Germline V gene sequence: CDR1 SGHDN, CDR2 FVKESK. Deletions cut 1 base from V and 1 base from J, with 4 bases between. The CDR3 is 13 residues long. Written as DNA, the CDR3 is TGTGCCAGCAGCCAAGGGACGAACACTGAAGCTTTCTTT. Protein product: CASSQGTNTEAFF.

The chain uses TRBV29-1 and TRBJ1-4; TRBD1 aligns across 9 bases. V lost 5 bases, J lost 2 bases, and 3 bases stayed unmatched. This CDR3 region has 14 residues. Germline values: CDR1 SQVTM, CDR2 ANQGSEA. In DNA form, the CDR3 reads TGCAGCGTTACCACAGGGGGCACTAATGAAAAACTGTTTTTT. Amino acids: CSVTTGGTNEKLFF.

The sample holds many counts of this clonotype. The J gene is TRBJ2-7, the V gene TRBV7-2; a weak D match, TRBD2 (5 bases). Deletions cut 5 bases from V and 5 bases from J, with 10 bases between. The germline gives CDR1 SGHTA, CDR2 FQGNSA. The CDR3 extends over 12 amino acids. Here the CDR3 reads CASSLTRDEQYF. CDR3 nucleotides: TGTGCCAGCAGCCTGACGCGGGACGAGCAGTACTTC.

This clonotype was observed many times. V and J are TRBV27 and TRBJ2-3; 10 nucleotides align to TRBD2. V shed 5 bases and J 2 bases; nucleotides not matched to a gene: 13. The length of the CDR3 is 18 residues. CDR1 and CDR2 from the germline V gene are MNHEY and SMNVEV (reference sequence). CDR3 DNA sequence: TGTGCCAGCAGTACGGGACTAGCGCAGTTAGGGGTCACAGATACGCAGTATTTT. It encodes CASSTGLAQLGVTDTQYF.

The genes are TRBV9 and TRBJ1-1, with TRBD1 as a possible D gene (6 bases). Germline CDR1 reads SGDLS; CDR2 reads YYNGEE. The CDR3 is 14 amino acids. V lost 7 bases, J lost 1 base, and 14 bases lay in between. CDR3 nucleotide sequence: TGTGCCAGCTCACCTGAGGACAGGAACACTGAAGCTTTCTTT. Its protein product is CASSPEDRNTEAFF.

This clonotype was seen at least ten times. The rearrangement links TRBV7-9 to TRBJ2-7, with D possibly TRBD2 on 7 matching bases. This CDR3 is 15 amino acids long. Deletions cut 4 bases from V and 0 bases from J, with 13 bases between. CDR1 and CDR2 (germline): SEHNR, FQNEAQ (reference sequence). The CDR3 spells CASSSVGGASYEQYF. The DNA for the CDR3 is TGTGCCAGCAGCTCCGTTGGGGGGGCCTCCTACGAGCAGTACTTC. Full variable domain (remainder filled in from reference TRBV7-9 and TRBJ2-7): DTGVSQNPRHKITKRGQNVTFRCDPISEHNRLYWYRQTLGQGPEFLTYFQNEAQLEKSRLLSDRFSAERPKGSFSTLEIQRTEQGDSAMYLCASSSVGGASYEQYFGPGTRLTVT.

The chain uses TRBV11-1 and TRBJ2-2; 7 positions match TRBD2. V shed 3 bases, J shed 3 bases, and the junction held 7 bases outside the gene matches. CDR1 and CDR2 (germline): SGHAT, FQDESV (reference sequence). The CDR3 consists of 16 residues. The CDR3 region is CASSLGGIAYTGELFF. In nucleotides, the CDR3 is TGTGCCAGCAGCTTGGGAGGGATTGCTTACACCGGGGAGCTGTTTTTT.

Ten or more counts support this clonotype. The genes are TRBV5-1 and TRBJ2-5, with 10 bases fitting TRBD2. Germline values: CDR1 SGHRS, CDR2 YFSETQ. This CDR3 has 14 amino acids. Unmatched junction bases numbered 1, after V lost 1 base and J lost 4 bases. This CDR3 is CASSLRLAGETQYF. In nucleotides, the CDR3 is TGCGCCAGCAGCTTGAGACTAGCGGGAGAGACCCAGTACTTC.

The chain joins TRBV7-2 to TRBJ1-4; D might be TRBD1 (6 bases). The V gene lost 5 bases and the J gene lost 4 bases, with 14 bases spanning the gap. CDR3 size: 15 residues. Germline V gives CDR1 SGHTA, CDR2 FQGNSA. Here the CDR3 DNA reads TGTGCCAGCAGCCCCGGACAGAGAAATAATGAAAAACTGTTTTTT. Protein sequence: CASSPGQRNNEKLFF.

The V gene is TRBV20-1, the J gene TRBJ2-5, with 9 bases matching TRBD2. Germline loops: CDR1 DFQATT, CDR2 SNEGSKA (reference sequence). The V gene end was trimmed by 0 bases and the J gene end by 11 bases; junction bases not matched to a gene: 7. The CDR3 runs 13 residues. CDR3 DNA sequence: TGCAGTGCTAGAGATGGACTAGCGAGACCTCAGTACTTC. It codes for CSARDGLARPQYF.

A word on this clonotype: At one boundary the junction diverges from the germline segment, which might be a read error. The genes are TRBV7-2 and TRBJ2-5, with 10 bases identical to TRBD2. The length of the CDR3 is 16 residues. Germline V gives CDR1 SGHTA, CDR2 FQGNSA. CDR3 in DNA: TGCGCCAGCAGCCAAGAGGGAGCGGGGGGGAGGGAGACCCAGTACTTC. It yields the protein CASSQEGAGGRETQYF.

CDR3 bases: TGTGCCAGCAGTGCTAGACGGCAGGAGAACACCGGGGAGCTGTTTTTT. Translating it yields CASSARRQENTGELFF. The chain combines TRBV25-1 with TRBJ2-2; D is ambiguous. Per the germline V gene, CDR1 is MGHDK and CDR2 is SYGVNS. Between the trimmed V and J ends, which lost 4 bases and 1 base, there was a span of 13 bases. The CDR3 covers 16 residues.

The table lists this clonotype with many counts. The genes are TRBV9 and TRBJ2-7; perhaps TRBD1 as D (6 bases). Trimming left V 7 bases short and J 3 bases short, with 17 bases between. Germline V CDR1 and CDR2: SGDLS, YYNGEE. This CDR3 has 14 residues. The CDR3 is CASSPNAQGYEQYF. CDR3 bases: TGTGCCAGCTCCCCGAATGCACAGGGCTACGAGCAGTACTTC. Variable domain in full (rest from reference TRBV9 and TRBJ2-7): DSGVTQTPKHLITATGQRVTLRCSPRSGDLSVYWYQQSLDQGLQFLIQYYNGEERAKGNILERFSAQQFPDLHSELNLSSLELGDSALYFCASSPNAQGYEQYFGPGTRLTVT.

The rearrangement links TRBV7-2 to TRBJ1-1; D perhaps matches TRBD1 (6 bases). V lost 7 bases, J lost 5 bases, and 20 bases lay in between. The CDR3 has 15 residues. Germline lookup yields CDR1 SGHTA and CDR2 FQGNSA. In nucleotides, the CDR3 is TGTGCCAGCACCCTCGACAGGTTCCAGGCTACTGAAGCTTTCTTT. Translating gives CASTLDRFQATEAFF.

This clonotype was seen ten or more times. The genes are TRBV19 and TRBJ2-2; 7 bases fit TRBD1. V was pared by 6 bases and J by 7 bases, with 8 bases of the junction left unmatched. Per the germline V gene, CDR1 is LNHDA and CDR2 is SQIVND (reference sequence). The CDR3 sequence is 14 residues long. CDR3 sequence reads: CASRMTGKNGELFF. CDR3 coding DNA: TGTGCCAGTAGAATGACAGGGAAGAACGGGGAGCTGTTTTTT. Using reference TRBV19 and TRBJ2-2 for the parts outside the CDR3, the full variable domain is DGGITQSPKYLFRKEGQNVTLSCEQNLNHDAMYWYRQDPGQGLRLIYYSQIVNDFQKGDIAEGYSVSREKKESFPLTVTSAQKNPTAFYLCASRMTGKNGELFFGEGSRLTVL.